These 24 T cell receptor beta chains originate from one sample sequenced in a study of patients and donors after allogeneic stem cell transplantation (TCRdb year 2020). Libraries were prepared through RT-PCR. The run used a NextSeq 550. The public reads were reprocessed in TCRdb via fastp at Q25 and MiXCR, keeping in-frame beta chains. Rows are combined by CDR3 protein, so each entry shows the most common genes and DNA. Recorded for this sample are tens of thousands of distinct CDR3 sequences; 45% to 50% of them occurred a single time. 61% of the sample belongs to the ten largest clones. The sample consisted of blood, either unsorted or a sorted T cell fraction (not recorded which). The receptors were sampled from a human donor who was either an allogeneic HSCT recipient or a stem cell or donor lymphocyte infusion donor (not recorded which). It is not recorded whose cells these are; they may come from a transplant donor.

The CDR3, as DNA: TGTGCCAGCAGTTCCACCGGGACAGGAAATTATAATTCACCCCTCCACTTT. It translates to CASSSTGTGNYNSPLHF. The gene calls are TRBV27 and TRBJ1-6; 8 nucleotides match TRBD1. The CDR3 runs 17 residues. CDR1 MNHEY and CDR2 SMNVEV come from the germline V gene (reference sequence). The ends lost 4 bases at V and 4 bases at J; junction bases unmatched: 9.

The V and J genes are TRBV12-3 or TRBV12-4 and TRBJ1-1; D call uncertain. The V and J ends lost 0 bases and 7 bases respectively, with 6 bases between them. CDR3 size: 12 residues. As DNA, the CDR3 is TGTGCCAGCAGTTTAGCGGGAGGTGAAGCTTTCTTT. Encoded protein: CASSLAGGEAFF.

This chain connects TRBV6-5 to TRBJ1-1; D uncertain. The CDR3 consists of 12 residues. V was trimmed by 7 bases and J by 5 bases, leaving 11 bases between them. CDR1 MNHEY and CDR2 SVGAGI come from the germline V gene. CDR3 region: CASIRKVTEAFF. The CDR3 DNA is TGTGCCAGCATTCGGAAAGTTACTGAAGCTTTCTTT.

This clonotype was observed a few times. This rearrangement joins TRBV27 to TRBJ1-2, with a possible D match to TRBD1 (6 bases). Germline CDR1 reads MNHEY; CDR2 reads SMNVEV (reference sequence). Trimming removed 2 bases from V and 4 bases from J, with 11 bases in between. CDR3 length equals 14 residues. CDR3: CASSLRGNLYGYTF. Here the CDR3 DNA reads TGTGCCAGCAGTTTAAGGGGGAACCTCTATGGCTACACCTTC.

This clonotype appeared a few times. V gene TRBV25-1 combines with J gene TRBJ1-2; TRBD1 might be the D (5 bases). The V and J ends lost 1 base and 4 bases respectively, with 10 bases between them. The CDR3 totals 14 residues. Germline CDR1 reads MGHDK; CDR2 reads SYGVNS. CDR3 in DNA: TGTGCCAGCAGTGAATTGCAGGGAGCCTATGGCTACACCTTC. Amino acids: CASSELQGAYGYTF.

CDR3 protein: CSARLRNRDSNYGYTF. For the CDR3, the DNA is TGCAGTGCTAGGCTACGGAACCGGGACAGTAACTATGGCTACACCTTC. The rearrangement joins TRBV20-1 to TRBJ1-2; 7 nucleotides line up with TRBD1. After removal of 3 bases from V and 1 base from J, the junction contained 11 bases not matched to a gene. The germline gives CDR1 DFQATT, CDR2 SNEGSKA (reference sequence). This CDR3 contains 16 residues.

The rearrangement uses TRBV20-1 and TRBJ1-5; 9 bases match TRBD1. Germline V lookup: CDR1 DFQATT, CDR2 SNEGSKA (reference sequence). The J segment lost 6 bases and the V segment lost 5 bases, leaving 14 bases of the junction unmatched. The CDR3 covers 16 residues. Here the CDR3 DNA reads TGCAGTGCTCACACAGGAACAGGGGGCCAACCTCAGCCCCAGCATTTT. It is translated as CSAHTGTGGQPQPQHF.

The J gene is TRBJ1-1, the V gene TRBV6-5, with D unresolved. The CDR3 is made up of 13 amino acids. Germline V gene sequence: CDR1 MNHEY, CDR2 SVGAGI. V lost 6 bases and J lost 0, with 8 bases in between. CDR3 in amino acids: CASRGRMNTEAFF. The CDR3 nucleotides are TGTGCCAGCAGAGGACGGATGAACACTGAAGCTTTCTTT.

This clonotype appeared a few times. The CDR3 bases are TGTGCCAGCGGATCCTCCGAAAACACTGAAGCTTTCTTT. This gives the protein CASGSSENTEAFF. V gene TRBV6-2 or TRBV6-3 combines with J gene TRBJ1-1; D gene unclear. Germline loops: CDR1 MNHEY, CDR2 SVGEGT. The CDR3 loop spans 13 amino acids. Trimming stripped 8 bases from V and 2 bases from J, with 12 bases between.

V and J are TRBV2 and TRBJ1-1; 10 bases agree with TRBD1. There are 14 residues in the CDR3. Losses at the gene ends were 1 base for V and 10 bases for J; bases not matched to a gene: 6. Germline V lookup: CDR1 SNHLY, CDR2 FYNNEI. For the CDR3, the DNA is TGTGCCAGCAGTGAAGGGGACAGGGGTCGGGGAGCTTTCTTT. It specifies CASSEGDRGRGAFF.

This clonotype has more than one count but fewer than ten. The rearrangement joins TRBV28 to TRBJ1-2; weak D call: TRBD1 (5 bases). The length of the CDR3 is 15 residues. V lost 5 bases and J 5 bases, leaving 18 bases between the germline ends. CDR1 MDHEN and CDR2 SYDVKM come from the germline V gene. The CDR3 nucleotides read TGTGCCAGCAGTCTCTCTGGCGGAGGGGAGTATGGCTACACCTTC. It encodes CASSLSGGGEYGYTF.

The J gene is TRBJ1-4, the V gene TRBV29-1; unclear D gene. Trimming left V 4 bases short and J 5 bases short, with 2 bases between. Germline assignment: CDR1 SQVTM and CDR2 ANQGSEA. The CDR3 is made up of 10 amino acids. DNA of the CDR3: TGCAGCGTTGGGAATGAAAAACTGTTTTTT. Translating it yields CSVGNEKLFF.

The chain links TRBV28 to TRBJ1-3; D may be TRBD1 (5 bases). Germline V gene sequence: CDR1 MDHEN, CDR2 SYDVKM. The CDR3 is 14 amino acids. V dropped 3 bases and J dropped 4 bases, with 10 bases sitting between them. CDR3 nucleotides: TGTGCCAGCAGTTTTCCAGGGTTGGGAAACACCATATATTTT. Residues: CASSFPGLGNTIYF.

This clonotype was counted a few times. The chain joins TRBV7-2 to TRBJ1-4; no firm D call. The CDR3 contains 13 residues. V was clipped by 1 base and J by 8 bases, with 8 bases between them. Looked up from germline, CDR1 is SGHTA and CDR2 is FQGNSA. CDR3 in DNA: TGTGCCAGCAGCTTAGGGGAAGGGGAAAAACTGTTTTTT. Translation gives CASSLGEGEKLFF.

This clonotype has more than one count but fewer than ten. The rearrangement uses TRBV7-9 and TRBJ1-2, with 7 bases that match TRBD1. Germline V lookup: CDR1 SEHNR, CDR2 FQNEAQ (reference sequence). The CDR3 is 17 residues long. The junction had 12 bases not matched to a gene; V was cut back by 4 bases and J by 1 base. The CDR3 DNA sequence: TGTGCCAGCAGCTGGTCCCGGGACAGTGATCTTAACTATGGCTACACCTTC. Residues: CASSWSRDSDLNYGYTF.

The chain couples TRBV7-2 to TRBJ1-1; D is possibly TRBD1 (6 bases). The CDR3 covers 13 residues. V was shortened by 1 base and J by 10 bases, with 13 bases between the two germline ends. Germline values: CDR1 SGHTA, CDR2 FQGNSA. CDR3 DNA sequence: TGTGCCAGCAGCTTAGGCGAGGGGGATGCAGCTTTCTTT. It encodes CASSLGEGDAAFF.

This clonotype has a single count. V gene TRBV7-9 combines with J gene TRBJ1-1; D may be TRBD1 (5 bases). With 3 bases removed from V and 6 bases from J, the gap between germline ends came to 20 bases. The germline V gene encodes CDR1 SEHNR and CDR2 FQNEAQ (reference sequence). The CDR3 has 16 residues. The CDR3 protein is CASSLGRQYTSSEAFF. DNA of the CDR3: TGTGCCAGCAGCTTGGGCAGACAGTACACCAGCTCTGAAGCTTTCTTT.

The chain employs TRBV7-6 and TRBJ2-7, with D perhaps TRBD2 (6 bases). The V end was cut by 1 base, the J end by 5 bases, with 15 bases between. Germline V lookup: CDR1 SGHVS, CDR2 FNYEAQ. The CDR3 runs to 15 residues. This chain's CDR3 is CASSLVGSGGNEQYF. The CDR3 DNA sequence: TGTGCCAGCAGCTTAGTTGGGTCGGGCGGGAACGAGCAGTACTTC.

This chain joins TRBV7-9 and TRBJ1-1; D possibly corresponds to TRBD1 (5 bases). V gave up 3 bases and J gave up 2 bases, with 10 bases separating them. Germline loops: CDR1 SEHNR, CDR2 FQNEAQ (reference sequence). The CDR3 length is 14 residues. For the CDR3, the DNA is TGTGCCAGCAGCTTGGGACCACTCAACACTGAAGCTTTCTTT. It is translated as CASSLGPLNTEAFF.

This clonotype was detected a few times. This sequence joins TRBV12-3 or TRBV12-4 and TRBJ1-1; D unclear. This CDR3 has 16 amino acids. Trimming stripped 3 bases from V and 2 bases from J, with 16 bases between. The CDR3 loop reads CASSFFAGSGNTEAFF. In DNA form, the CDR3 reads TGTGCCAGCAGTTTTTTCGCGGGTTCGGGTAACACTGAAGCTTTCTTT.

V usage is TRBV7-9 and J usage is TRBJ2-7; the match to TRBD2 covers 10 bases. Germline CDR1 reads SEHNR; CDR2 reads FQNEAQ (reference sequence). This CDR3 comprises 12 residues. V lost 6 bases, J lost 7 bases, and 3 bases stayed unmatched. The CDR3 loop is CASSPSGREQYF. CDR3 sequence (DNA): TGTGCCAGCAGTCCTAGCGGGAGAGAGCAGTACTTC.

This clonotype was counted a few times. The chain combines TRBV20-1 with TRBJ1-4; possible D gene TRBD1, 6 bases. Trimming shortened V by 4 bases and J by 0 bases, and 12 bases separated the two germline ends. Germline V gives CDR1 DFQATT, CDR2 SNEGSKA (reference sequence). This CDR3 has 15 residues. In DNA, the CDR3 is TGCAGTGCTATCGGGGACATCCCAACTAATGAAAAACTGTTTTTT. Translating it yields CSAIGDIPTNEKLFF.

The rearrangement links TRBV5-6 to TRBJ1-1; D is ambiguous. Germline assignment: CDR1 SGHDT and CDR2 YYEEEE. The CDR3 covers 11 residues. V was clipped by 2 bases and J by 8 bases, with 7 bases between them. CDR3 in DNA: TGTGCCAGCAGCTTTGAGGCCGAAGCTTTCTTT. It codes for CASSFEAEAFF.

This sequence joins TRBV6-2 or TRBV6-3 and TRBJ2-3; D gene ambiguous. V lost 5 bases and J lost 14, with 17 bases in between. The CDR3 runs to 12 residues. Looked up from germline, CDR1 is MNHEY and CDR2 is SVGEGT. In DNA, the CDR3 is TGTGCCAGCAGTCCCCGACTCCCCGCACCGTATTTT. Encoded protein: CASSPRLPAPYF.